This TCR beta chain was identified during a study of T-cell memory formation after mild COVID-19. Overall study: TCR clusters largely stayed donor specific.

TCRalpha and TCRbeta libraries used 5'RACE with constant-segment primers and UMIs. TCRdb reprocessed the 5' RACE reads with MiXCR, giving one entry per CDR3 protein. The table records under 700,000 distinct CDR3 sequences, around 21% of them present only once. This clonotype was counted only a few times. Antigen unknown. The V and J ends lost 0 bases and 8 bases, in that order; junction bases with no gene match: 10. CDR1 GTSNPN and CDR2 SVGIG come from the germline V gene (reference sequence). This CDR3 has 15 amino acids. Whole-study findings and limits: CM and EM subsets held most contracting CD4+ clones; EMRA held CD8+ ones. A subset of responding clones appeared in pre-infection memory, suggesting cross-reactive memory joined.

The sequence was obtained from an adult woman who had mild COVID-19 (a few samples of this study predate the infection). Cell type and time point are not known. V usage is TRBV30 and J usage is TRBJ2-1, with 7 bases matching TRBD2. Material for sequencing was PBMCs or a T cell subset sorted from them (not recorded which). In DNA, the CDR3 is TGTGCCTGGAGTGTTCAACGGGACTATTATTATGAGCAGTTCTTC. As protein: CAWSVQRDYYYEQFF.